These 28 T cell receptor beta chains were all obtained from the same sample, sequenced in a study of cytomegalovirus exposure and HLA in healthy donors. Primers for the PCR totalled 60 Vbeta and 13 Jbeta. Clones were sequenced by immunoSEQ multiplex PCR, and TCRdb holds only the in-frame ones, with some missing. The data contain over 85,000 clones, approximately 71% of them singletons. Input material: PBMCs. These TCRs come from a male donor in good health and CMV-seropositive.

CDR3 sequence (DNA): TGTGCCGGACGGACAGGGTGGCCCGCTCATTATGGCTACACCTTC. This encodes CAGRTGWPAHYGYTF. V is TRBV6-6 and J is TRBJ1-2; 8 nucleotides agree with TRBD1. The CDR3 is 15 amino acids. J was trimmed by 5 bases and V by 11 bases; bases with no gene match: 16. Germline V gene sequence: CDR1 MNHNY, CDR2 SVGAGI (reference sequence).

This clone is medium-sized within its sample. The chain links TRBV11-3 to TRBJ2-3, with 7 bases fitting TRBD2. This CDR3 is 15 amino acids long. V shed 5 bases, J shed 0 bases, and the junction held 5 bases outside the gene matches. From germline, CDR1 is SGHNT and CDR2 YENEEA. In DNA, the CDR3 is TGTGCCAGCAGCCGCCGAGCGGGGAGCACAGATACGCAGTATTTT. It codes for CASSRRAGSTDTQYF.

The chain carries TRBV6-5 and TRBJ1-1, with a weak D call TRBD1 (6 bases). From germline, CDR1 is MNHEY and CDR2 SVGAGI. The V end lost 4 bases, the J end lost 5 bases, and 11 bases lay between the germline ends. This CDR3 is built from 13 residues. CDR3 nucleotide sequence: TGTGCCAGCAGTTGGGGGGGCGGGACTGAAGCTTTCTTT. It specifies CASSWGGGTEAFF.

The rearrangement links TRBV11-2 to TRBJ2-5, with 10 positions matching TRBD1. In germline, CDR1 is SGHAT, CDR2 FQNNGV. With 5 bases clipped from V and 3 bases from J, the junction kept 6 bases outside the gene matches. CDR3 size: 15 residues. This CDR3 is CASSITGTGEETQYF. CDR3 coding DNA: TGTGCCAGCAGCATCACCGGGACAGGGGAAGAGACCCAGTACTTC.

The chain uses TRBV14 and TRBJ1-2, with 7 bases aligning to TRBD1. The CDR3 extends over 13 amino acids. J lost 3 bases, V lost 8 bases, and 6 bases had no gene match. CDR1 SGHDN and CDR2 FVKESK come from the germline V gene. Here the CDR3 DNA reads TGTGCCAGCCGACAGGGTGGTGACTATGGCTACACCTTC. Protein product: CASRQGGDYGYTF.

In DNA, the CDR3 is TGTGCCAGCAGCCCCGGTGGGGGCGTATTAAATGAAAAACTGTTTTTT. This translates into CASSPGGGVLNEKLFF. V is TRBV9 and J is TRBJ1-4; possible D gene TRBD1, 6 bases. There are 16 residues in the CDR3. Between the trimmed V and J ends, which lost 4 bases and 5 bases, there was a span of 18 bases. CDR1 is SGDLS and CDR2 is YYNGEE in the germline V gene.

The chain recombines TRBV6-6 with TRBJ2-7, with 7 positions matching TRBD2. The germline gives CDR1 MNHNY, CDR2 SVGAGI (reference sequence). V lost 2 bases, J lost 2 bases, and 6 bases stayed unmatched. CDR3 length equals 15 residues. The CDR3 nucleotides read TGTGCCAGCAGTTACCCTAGCGGAGTGCCCTACGAGCAGTACTTC. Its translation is CASSYPSGVPYEQYF.

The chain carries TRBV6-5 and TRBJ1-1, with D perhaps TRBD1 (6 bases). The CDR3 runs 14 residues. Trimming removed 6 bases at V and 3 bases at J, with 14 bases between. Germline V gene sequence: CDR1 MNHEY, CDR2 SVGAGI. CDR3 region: CASRGTGFHTEAFF. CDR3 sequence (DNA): TGTGCCAGCAGAGGAACAGGGTTCCACACTGAAGCTTTCTTT.

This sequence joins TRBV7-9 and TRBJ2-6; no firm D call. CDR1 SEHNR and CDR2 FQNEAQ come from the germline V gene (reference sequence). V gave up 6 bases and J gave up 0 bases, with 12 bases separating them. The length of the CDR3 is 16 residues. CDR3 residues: CASRNSYLSGANVLTF. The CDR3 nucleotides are TGTGCCAGCAGAAACAGTTACCTCTCTGGGGCCAACGTCCTGACTTTC.

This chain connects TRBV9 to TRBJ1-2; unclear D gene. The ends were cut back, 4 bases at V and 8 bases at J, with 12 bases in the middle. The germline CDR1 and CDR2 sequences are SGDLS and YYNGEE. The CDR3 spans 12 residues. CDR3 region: CASSPLPGGYTF. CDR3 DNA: TGTGCCAGCAGCCCTCTTCCGGGGGGCTACACCTTC.

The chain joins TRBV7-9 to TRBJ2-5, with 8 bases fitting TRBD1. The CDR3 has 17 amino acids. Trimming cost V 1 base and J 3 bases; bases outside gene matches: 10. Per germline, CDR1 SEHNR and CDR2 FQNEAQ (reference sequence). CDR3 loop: CASSLGLVWDRKETQYF. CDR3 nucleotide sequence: TGTGCCAGCAGCTTAGGATTGGTTTGGGACAGGAAAGAGACCCAGTACTTC.

The CDR3 DNA is TGTGCCAGCAGCCCCGACAGGGGCCGTTACGAGCAGTACTTC. Translated: CASSPDRGRYEQYF. The chain has TRBV4-2 and TRBJ2-7; 8 bases match TRBD1. This CDR3 is built from 14 residues. Germline CDR1 LGHNA, CDR2 YNFKEQ. J gave up 4 bases and V 4 bases, and 6 bases lay outside the gene matches.

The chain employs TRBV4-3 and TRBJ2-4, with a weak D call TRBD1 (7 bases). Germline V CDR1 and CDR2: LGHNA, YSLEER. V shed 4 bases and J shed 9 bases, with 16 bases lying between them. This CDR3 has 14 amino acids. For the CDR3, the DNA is TGCGCCAGCAGCCCCGGACGGAGGGACAGCATTCAGTACTTC. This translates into CASSPGRRDSIQYF.

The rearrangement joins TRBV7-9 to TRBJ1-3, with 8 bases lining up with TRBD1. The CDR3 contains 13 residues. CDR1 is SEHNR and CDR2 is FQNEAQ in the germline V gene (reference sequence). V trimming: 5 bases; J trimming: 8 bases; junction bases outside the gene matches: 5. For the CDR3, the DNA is TGTGCCAGCAGCCACGGACAGGGAGACACCATATATTTT. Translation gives CASSHGQGDTIYF.

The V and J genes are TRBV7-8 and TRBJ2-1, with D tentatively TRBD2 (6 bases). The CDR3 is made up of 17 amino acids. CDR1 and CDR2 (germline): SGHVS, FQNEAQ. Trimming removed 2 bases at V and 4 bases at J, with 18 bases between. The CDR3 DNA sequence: TGTGCCAGCAGCTTAAGGCTTGCGGGACTTACTTACAATGAGCAGTTCTTC. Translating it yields CASSLRLAGLTYNEQFF.

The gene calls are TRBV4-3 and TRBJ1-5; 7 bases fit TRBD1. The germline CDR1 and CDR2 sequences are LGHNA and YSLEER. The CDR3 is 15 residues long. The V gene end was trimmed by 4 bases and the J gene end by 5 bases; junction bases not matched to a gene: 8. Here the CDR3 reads CASSLRQGPYQPQHF. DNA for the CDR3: TGCGCCAGCAGCCTTAGACAGGGCCCTTATCAGCCCCAGCATTTT.

The CDR3 reads CASSFRTGKETQYF. The CDR3 region has the DNA TGCGCCAGCAGCTTCAGGACCGGGAAAGAGACCCAGTACTTC. The chain links TRBV5-1 to TRBJ2-5, with a possible D match to TRBD2 (5 bases). The CDR3 spans 14 residues. Germline V gives CDR1 SGHRS, CDR2 YFSETQ. V dropped 2 bases and J dropped 3 bases, with 11 bases sitting between them.

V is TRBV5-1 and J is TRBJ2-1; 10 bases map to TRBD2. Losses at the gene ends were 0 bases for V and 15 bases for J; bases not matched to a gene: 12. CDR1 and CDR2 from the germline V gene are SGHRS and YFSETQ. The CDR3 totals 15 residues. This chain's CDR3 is CASSLEGLASPSGFF. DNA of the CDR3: TGCGCCAGCAGCTTGGAGGGACTAGCGTCTCCATCTGGGTTCTTC.

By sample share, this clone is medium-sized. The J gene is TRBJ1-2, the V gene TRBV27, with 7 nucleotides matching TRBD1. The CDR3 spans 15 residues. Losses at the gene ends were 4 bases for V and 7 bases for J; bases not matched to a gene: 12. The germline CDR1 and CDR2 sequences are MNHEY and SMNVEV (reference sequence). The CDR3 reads CASSSDREVYAGYTF. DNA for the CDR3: TGTGCCAGCAGTTCTGACAGGGAAGTTTATGCTGGCTACACCTTC.

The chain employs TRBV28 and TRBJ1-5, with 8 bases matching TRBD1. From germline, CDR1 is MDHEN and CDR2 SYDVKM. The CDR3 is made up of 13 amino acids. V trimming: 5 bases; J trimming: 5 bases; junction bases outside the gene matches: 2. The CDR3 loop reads CASSRTGHQPQHF. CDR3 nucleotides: TGTGCCAGCAGTCGGACAGGGCATCAGCCCCAGCATTTT.

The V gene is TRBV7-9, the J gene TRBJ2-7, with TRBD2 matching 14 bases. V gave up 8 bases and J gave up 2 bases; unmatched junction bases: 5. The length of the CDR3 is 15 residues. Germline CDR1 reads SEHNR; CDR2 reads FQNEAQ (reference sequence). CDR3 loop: CASGTSGSRAYEQYF. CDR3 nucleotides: TGTGCCAGCGGGACTAGCGGGAGCCGGGCCTACGAGCAGTACTTC.

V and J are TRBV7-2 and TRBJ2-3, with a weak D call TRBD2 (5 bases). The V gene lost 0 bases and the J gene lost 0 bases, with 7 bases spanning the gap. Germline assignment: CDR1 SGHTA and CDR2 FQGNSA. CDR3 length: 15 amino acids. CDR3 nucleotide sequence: TGTGCCAGCAGCTTAGCGGGAGTTAGCACAGATACGCAGTATTTT. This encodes CASSLAGVSTDTQYF.

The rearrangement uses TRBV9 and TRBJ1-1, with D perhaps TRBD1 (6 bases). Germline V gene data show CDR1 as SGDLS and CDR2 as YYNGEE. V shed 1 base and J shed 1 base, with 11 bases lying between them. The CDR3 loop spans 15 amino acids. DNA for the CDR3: TGTGCCAGCAGCGTAAATGCGGGGGCGAACACTGAAGCTTTCTTT. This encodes CASSVNAGANTEAFF.

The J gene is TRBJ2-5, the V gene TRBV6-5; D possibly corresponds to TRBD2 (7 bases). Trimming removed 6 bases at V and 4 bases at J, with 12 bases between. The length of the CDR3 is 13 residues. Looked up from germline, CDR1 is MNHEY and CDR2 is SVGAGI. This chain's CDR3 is CASRGGDIETQYF. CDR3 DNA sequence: TGTGCCAGCAGGGGGGGGGACATAGAGACCCAGTACTTC.

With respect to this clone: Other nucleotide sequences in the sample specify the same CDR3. The CDR3, as DNA: TGTGCCAGCAGCTTAGCGGAGGCCTACGAGCAGTACTTC. Its translation is CASSLAEAYEQYF. This chain connects TRBV7-2 to TRBJ2-7; D possibly corresponds to TRBD2 (5 bases). The CDR3 spans 13 residues. Trimming took 0 bases from V and 2 from J, leaving 5 bases between them. CDR1 and CDR2 (germline): SGHTA, FQGNSA.

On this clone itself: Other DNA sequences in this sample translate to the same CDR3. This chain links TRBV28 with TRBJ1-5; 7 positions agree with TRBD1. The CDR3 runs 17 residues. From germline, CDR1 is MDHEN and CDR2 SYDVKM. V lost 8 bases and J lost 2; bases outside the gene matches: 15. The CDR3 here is CASQGTVGIRGNQPQHF. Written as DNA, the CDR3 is TGTGCCAGCCAAGGGACAGTGGGAATACGGGGCAATCAGCCCCAGCATTTT. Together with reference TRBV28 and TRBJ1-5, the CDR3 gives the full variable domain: DVKVTQSSRYLVKRTGEKVFLECVQDMDHENMFWYRQDPGLGLRLIYFSYDVKMKEKGDIPEGYSVSREKKERFSLILESASTNQTSMYLCASQGTVGIRGNQPQHFGDGTRLSIL.

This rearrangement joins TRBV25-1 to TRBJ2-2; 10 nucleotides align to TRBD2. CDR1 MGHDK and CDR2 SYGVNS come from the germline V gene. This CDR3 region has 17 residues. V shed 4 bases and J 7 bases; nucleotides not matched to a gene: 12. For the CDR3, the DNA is TGTGCCAGCAGTGGGGCCCGTAGCGGGAGGAGTATCGGGGAGCTGTTTTTT. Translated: CASSGARSGRSIGELFF.

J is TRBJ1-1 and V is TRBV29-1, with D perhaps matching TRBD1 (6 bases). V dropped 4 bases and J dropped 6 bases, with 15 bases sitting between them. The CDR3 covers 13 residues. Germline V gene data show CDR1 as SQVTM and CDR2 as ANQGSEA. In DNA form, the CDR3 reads TGCAGCGTTGGGGGCACAGGGACCCCTGAAGCTTTCTTT. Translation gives CSVGGTGTPEAFF.